A single sample gave rise to the 29 T cell receptor beta chains below, sequenced in a study of shared clonotypes between healthy human individuals. Clones were read by immunoSEQ multiplex PCR, and TCRdb kept only the in-frame ones, dropping some. This sample has more than 2 million clones; nearly 97% occur once, and the top ten carry less than 0.15%. Sequencing was done on a sample of naive CD4+ T cells sorted from blood. Specified subset: CD45RA+ positively selected. These receptors originate from a man aged 18 to 29 in good health.

J is TRBJ2-2 and V is TRBV18; possible D gene TRBD1, 5 bases. Germline CDR1 is KGHSH and CDR2 is LQKENI. The V end was cut by 1 base, the J end by 2 bases, with 11 bases between. The CDR3 is made up of 16 amino acids. The CDR3 region is CASSPLMQGNTGELFF. DNA of the CDR3: TGTGCCAGCTCACCACTTATGCAGGGAAACACCGGGGAGCTGTTTTTT.

The V gene is TRBV25-1, the J gene TRBJ1-2; D gene uncertain. From germline, CDR1 is MGHDK and CDR2 SYGVNS. Trimming left V 2 bases short and J 8 bases short, with 9 bases between. The CDR3 has 12 residues. For the CDR3, the DNA is TGTGCCAGCAGTGAACCTAGTGGAGGCTACACCTTC. Its translation is CASSEPSGGYTF.

V usage is TRBV10-2 and J usage is TRBJ2-6; D remains ambiguous. The CDR3 contains 15 residues. Germline CDR1 WSHSY, CDR2 SAAADI. Trimming removed 7 bases from V and 0 bases from J, with 10 bases in between. DNA for the CDR3: TGCGCCAGCAAGACAACCGACTCTGGGGCCAACGTCCTGACTTTC. It is translated as CASKTTDSGANVLTF.

V usage is TRBV4-1 and J usage is TRBJ1-5; TRBD1 is a possible D gene (5 bases). In germline, CDR1 is MGHRA, CDR2 YSYEKL. The CDR3 consists of 17 residues. The V gene lost 1 base and the J gene lost 2 bases, with 15 bases spanning the gap. Here the CDR3 reads CASSQAYGGRGNQPQHF. CDR3 DNA sequence: TGCGCCAGCAGCCAAGCCTATGGGGGTCGCGGCAATCAGCCCCAGCATTTT.

The genes are TRBV7-2 and TRBJ2-1; a weak D match, TRBD2 (6 bases). V lost 2 bases to trimming and J lost 3 bases, with 11 bases between them. The CDR3 sequence is 15 residues long. Per the germline V gene, CDR1 is SGHTA and CDR2 is FQGNSA. The chain's CDR3 is CASSLKWGVYNEQFF. In DNA form, the CDR3 reads TGTGCCAGCAGCTTAAAATGGGGGGTCTACAATGAGCAGTTCTTC.

A note on this clone: A read error may account for a junction end that differs from germline. This rearrangement joins TRBV12-5 to TRBJ1-1; D gene uncertain. The CDR3 totals 16 residues. Germline values: CDR1 LGHNT, CDR2 FRNRAP. CDR3 region: CASSLVRSVENTEAFF. The CDR3 nucleotides read TGTGCTAGTAGTTTGGTACGCTCAGTAGAGAACACTGAAGCTTTCTTT.

Regarding this clone: An end of the junction differs from the germline gene, which may be a read error. The V gene is TRBV5-1, the J gene TRBJ2-3, with 10 nucleotides matching TRBD2. The germline gives CDR1 SGHRS, CDR2 YFSETQ. The CDR3 runs 19 residues. CDR3 in amino acids: CASSLPSGGAFRNTDMQYF. The CDR3 nucleotides are TGCGCCAGCAGCTTGCCTAGCGGGGGAGCATTTAGAAACACAGATATGCAGTATTTT.

The J gene is TRBJ2-3, the V gene TRBV4-1; TRBD1 matches at 9 bases. The germline gives CDR1 MGHRA, CDR2 YSYEKL. The CDR3 has 17 residues. V lost 3 bases to trimming and J lost 1 base; unmatched junction nucleotides: 8. The CDR3 region is CASSQEGTGTGTDTQYF. CDR3 coding DNA: TGCGCCAGCAGCCAGGAGGGGACAGGGACTGGCACAGATACGCAGTATTTT.

The gene calls are TRBV30 and TRBJ1-3; no reliable D call. Between the trimmed V and J ends, which lost 5 bases and 0 bases, there was a span of 14 bases. CDR3 length: 15 residues. Germline CDR1 and CDR2: GTSNPN and SVGIG (reference sequence). CDR3 residues: CAWGRLPSSGNTIYF. CDR3 nucleotides: TGTGCCTGGGGTAGACTTCCGAGCTCTGGAAACACCATATATTTT.

This chain connects TRBV6-6 to TRBJ2-7; 8 bases align to TRBD2. Germline V lookup: CDR1 MNHNY, CDR2 SVGAGI (reference sequence). CDR3 length equals 14 residues. Unmatched junction bases numbered 10, after V lost 6 bases and J lost 6 bases. CDR3 bases: TGTGCCAGCAGCCCCCGGGGGGGGCCTGTCGAGCAGTACTTC. The encoded protein is CASSPRGGPVEQYF.

The chain carries TRBV7-8 and TRBJ2-7; D unresolved. Between the trimmed V and J ends, which lost 0 bases and 4 bases, there was a span of 13 bases. The CDR3 contains 15 residues. CDR1 is SGHVS, CDR2 FQNEAQ, per germline. CDR3 amino acids: CASSLAALAYYEQYF. In DNA, the CDR3 is TGTGCCAGCAGCTTAGCGGCACTCGCTTATTACGAGCAGTACTTC. Using reference TRBV7-8 and TRBJ2-7 for the parts outside the CDR3, the full variable domain is GAGVSQSPRYKVAKRGQDVALRCDPISGHVSLFWYQQALGQGPEFLTYFQNEAQLDKSGLPSDRFFAERPEGSVSTLKIQRTQQEDSAVYLCASSLAALAYYEQYFGPGTRLTVT.

The J gene is TRBJ2-5, the V gene TRBV9, with 13 bases identical to TRBD2. Germline lookup yields CDR1 SGDLS and CDR2 YYNGEE. CDR3 length equals 17 residues. J gave up 5 bases and V 0 bases, and 7 bases lay outside the gene matches. Here the CDR3 reads CASSVATSGGAQETQYF. CDR3 DNA: TGTGCCAGCAGCGTAGCAACTAGCGGGGGGGCCCAGGAGACCCAGTACTTC.

The V gene is TRBV7-2, the J gene TRBJ2-1; D might be TRBD2 (6 bases). Germline values: CDR1 SGHTA, CDR2 FQGNSA. The CDR3 spans 13 residues. With 5 bases removed from V and 6 bases from J, the gap between germline ends came to 11 bases. The CDR3 protein is CASSPGGPNEQFF. For the CDR3, the DNA is TGTGCCAGCAGCCCCGGGGGTCCCAATGAGCAGTTCTTC.

This chain links TRBV13 with TRBJ2-3, with D hard to call. CDR1 is PRHDT, CDR2 FYEKMQ, per germline (reference sequence). CDR3 length: 15 amino acids. Deletions cut 6 bases from V and 1 base from J, with 14 bases between. DNA for the CDR3: TGTGCCAGCAGTTCCCGGATGATCCGCACAGATACGCAGTATTTT. It yields the protein CASSSRMIRTDTQYF.

A note on this clone: Within the sample, other DNA sequences also encode this same CDR3. This chain uses TRBV10-3 with TRBJ2-5; D possibly corresponds to TRBD2 (6 bases). Trimming stripped 0 bases from V and 3 bases from J, with 8 bases between. Germline V gene lookup returns CDR1 ENHRY and CDR2 SYGVKD. The CDR3 is 14 residues long. As DNA, the CDR3 is TGTGCCATCAGTGAGTCGGGGGGAAAAGAGACCCAGTACTTC. It is translated as CAISESGGKETQYF.

The V call is TRBV13, the J call TRBJ1-3; D is ambiguous. The length of the CDR3 is 14 residues. Germline CDR1 and CDR2: PRHDT and FYEKMQ (reference sequence). Trimming cost V 5 bases and J 4 bases, with 12 bases left between them. The CDR3 protein is CASSIFRSGNTIYF. CDR3 nucleotide sequence: TGTGCCAGCAGCATATTTAGGTCGGGAAACACCATATATTTT.

This sequence joins TRBV7-2 and TRBJ2-1; D is ambiguous. Germline V gives CDR1 SGHTA, CDR2 FQGNSA. Trimming stripped 1 base from V and 2 bases from J, with 18 bases between. The CDR3 spans 18 residues. CDR3 region: CASSLGSRSDKAYNEQFF. The DNA of the CDR3 is TGTGCCAGCAGCTTAGGCTCGAGATCCGACAAGGCCTACAATGAGCAGTTCTTC.

The chain couples TRBV9 to TRBJ1-1; unclear D gene. V shed 2 bases and J shed 1 base, with 15 bases lying between them. The CDR3 extends over 16 amino acids. Germline CDR1 and CDR2: SGDLS and YYNGEE. CDR3 region: CASSVGSSRGNTEAFF. In nucleotides, the CDR3 is TGTGCCAGCAGCGTTGGGAGCTCCCGGGGGAACACTGAAGCTTTCTTT. Together with reference TRBV9 and TRBJ1-1, the CDR3 gives the full variable domain: DSGVTQTPKHLITATGQRVTLRCSPRSGDLSVYWYQQSLDQGLQFLIQYYNGEERAKGNILERFSAQQFPDLHSELNLSSLELGDSALYFCASSVGSSRGNTEAFFGQGTRLTVV.

The chain has TRBV5-1 and TRBJ2-1; D unresolved. V lost 0 bases, J lost 1 base, and 8 bases lay in between. The CDR3 is 15 amino acids. The germline V gene encodes CDR1 SGHRS and CDR2 YFSETQ. The CDR3 DNA is TGCGCCAGCAGCTTGGTCTGGGCTTCCTACAATGAGCAGTTCTTC. Translated, it gives CASSLVWASYNEQFF. Full variable domain (remainder filled in from reference TRBV5-1 and TRBJ2-1): KAGVTQTPRYLIKTRGQQVTLSCSPISGHRSVSWYQQTPGQGLQFLFEYFSETQRNKGNFPGRFSGRQFSNSRSEMNVSTLELGDSALYLCASSLVWASYNEQFFGPGTRLTVL.

This chain joins TRBV7-9 and TRBJ1-6; TRBD1 might be the D (5 bases). CDR3 length equals 14 residues. Looked up from germline, CDR1 is SEHNR and CDR2 is FQNEAQ (reference sequence). Trimming removed 4 bases from V and 9 bases from J, with 13 bases in between. Written as DNA, the CDR3 is TGTGCCAGCAGCTCTCCCGGGACGGGTTCACCCCTCCACTTT. Its protein product is CASSSPGTGSPLHF.

The chain couples TRBV27 to TRBJ2-5; D is unresolved. This CDR3 spans 8 amino acids. Per the germline V gene, CDR1 is MNHEY and CDR2 is SMNVEV (reference sequence). V was cut by 11 bases and J by 5 bases, with 3 bases left in between. CDR3 sequence reads: CAGETQYF. The CDR3 DNA is TGTGCCGGTGAGACCCAGTACTTC.

The chain couples TRBV9 to TRBJ2-3, with 13 bases that match TRBD2. This CDR3 comprises 17 residues. Germline trimming cut 5 bases from V and 3 bases from J; bases unmatched to any gene: 9. Germline-derived CDR1 and CDR2 are SGDLS and YYNGEE. CDR3 region: CASSKGLAGAVTDTQYF. Here the CDR3 DNA reads TGTGCCAGCAGTAAAGGACTAGCGGGAGCTGTAACAGATACGCAGTATTTT. The whole variable domain, filled in from reference TRBV9 and TRBJ2-3, reads DSGVTQTPKHLITATGQRVTLRCSPRSGDLSVYWYQQSLDQGLQFLIQYYNGEERAKGNILERFSAQQFPDLHSELNLSSLELGDSALYFCASSKGLAGAVTDTQYFGPGTRLTVL.

The V call is TRBV7-8, the J call TRBJ1-1, with a possible D match to TRBD1 (5 bases). Trimming left V 3 bases short and J 10 bases short, with 12 bases between. CDR3 size: 12 residues. Germline V CDR1 and CDR2: SGHVS, FQNEAQ. The CDR3 here is CASSFSGFGAFF. The DNA for the CDR3 is TGTGCCAGCAGCTTCTCAGGGTTTGGAGCTTTCTTT.

This chain links TRBV14 with TRBJ1-2; TRBD1 might be the D (5 bases). The CDR3 covers 15 residues. V was shortened by 0 bases and J by 2 bases, with 10 bases between the two germline ends. Germline V gene sequence: CDR1 SGHDN, CDR2 FVKESK. CDR3 in amino acids: CASSQDGTANYGYTF. The CDR3 nucleotides are TGTGCCAGCAGCCAAGACGGGACTGCCAACTATGGCTACACCTTC.

This clone was seen once. Other DNA sequences in this specimen translate into the identical CDR3. The V call is TRBV30, the J call TRBJ1-6, with D unclear. The V gene lost 0 bases and the J gene lost 0 bases, with 12 bases spanning the gap. The CDR3 extends over 17 amino acids. CDR1 and CDR2 from the germline V gene are GTSNPN and SVGIG (reference sequence). The CDR3 region has the DNA TGTGCCTGGAGTGTCGGTCAGCTGAGCTCCTATAATTCACCCCTCCACTTT. This translates into CAWSVGQLSSYNSPLHF.

V and J are TRBV5-4 and TRBJ2-5, with D perhaps matching TRBD2 (6 bases). In germline, CDR1 is SGHNT, CDR2 YYREEE (reference sequence). This CDR3 has 15 residues. V was trimmed by 0 bases and J by 2 bases, leaving 11 bases between them. The CDR3 loop is CASSLARRGQETQYF. As DNA, the CDR3 is TGTGCCAGCAGCTTGGCTAGGCGGGGTCAAGAGACCCAGTACTTC.

The rearrangement links TRBV4-1 to TRBJ2-2; 9 bases agree with TRBD1. Germline V lookup: CDR1 MGHRA, CDR2 YSYEKL. J was trimmed by 0 bases and V by 4 bases; bases with no gene match: 3. The CDR3 loop spans 16 amino acids. The CDR3 protein is CASSRDRGANTGELFF. CDR3 bases: TGCGCCAGCAGCCGAGACAGGGGGGCGAACACCGGGGAGCTGTTTTTT.

V is TRBV7-9 and J is TRBJ1-2; no clear D. CDR1 and CDR2 (germline): SEHNR, FQNEAQ (reference sequence). The CDR3 loop spans 12 amino acids. The ends were cut back, 3 bases at V and 6 bases at J, with 8 bases in the middle. The CDR3, as DNA: TGTGCCAGCAGCTTCAACTTGGATGGCTACACCTTC. It specifies CASSFNLDGYTF.

The chain carries TRBV28 and TRBJ2-4; D possibly corresponds to TRBD2 (5 bases). This CDR3 is built from 14 residues. Trimming shortened V by 6 bases and J by 1 base, and 10 bases separated the two germline ends. CDR1 is MDHEN and CDR2 is SYDVKM in the germline V gene. The CDR3 region has the DNA TGTGCCAGCAGGGACCGAGGGGCCAAAAACATTCAGTACTTC. Translated: CASRDRGAKNIQYF.